The 15 T cell receptor beta chains given below trace back to one sample, sequenced in a study of neurological immune-mediated disorders. MiXCR was run by TCRdb on the 5' RACE reads, yielding one entry per CDR3 protein. The sample includes roughly 60,000 distinct CDR3 sequences, 2% to 2.5% of them seen just once. The sequenced sample consisted of PBMCs. The receptors derive from a man between 45 and 60 years old with multiple sclerosis.

Points on this clonotype: Being one base from a much bigger clone, this may be a read error. The J gene is TRBJ2-5, the V gene TRBV3-1; D is perhaps TRBD2 (5 bases). This CDR3 region has 13 residues. Germline assignment: CDR1 LGHDT and CDR2 YNNKEL (reference sequence). V dropped 5 bases and J dropped 5 bases, with 12 bases sitting between them. CDR3: CASSRTGWETQYF. Here the CDR3 DNA reads TGTGCCAGCAGCAGGACTGGATGGGAGACCCAGTACTTC.

This clonotype was seen many times. This rearrangement joins TRBV5-4 to TRBJ1-2; D remains unclear. With 0 bases removed from V and 5 bases from J, the gap between germline ends came to 11 bases. The V gene's germline CDR1 is SGHNT and CDR2 YYREEE (reference sequence). The CDR3 contains 14 residues. CDR3 sequence (DNA): TGTGCCAGCAGCTTGGTTGGTGCGCGGTATGGCTACACCTTC. It encodes CASSLVGARYGYTF.

This clonotype was recorded at least ten times. The V gene is TRBV3-1, the J gene TRBJ1-6; D is unclear. Germline V gene data show CDR1 as LGHDT and CDR2 as YNNKEL (reference sequence). The CDR3 runs 13 residues. V shed 1 base and J shed 13 bases, with 11 bases lying between them. The CDR3 reads CASSQGAPRPLHF. CDR3 coding DNA: TGTGCCAGCAGCCAAGGTGCGCCCCGGCCCCTCCACTTT.

This clonotype was observed many times. The V and J genes are TRBV7-2 and TRBJ1-3; D remains ambiguous. The V and J ends lost 1 base and 3 bases respectively, with 13 bases between them. Germline V gene data show CDR1 as SGHTA and CDR2 as FQGNSA. CDR3 length: 16 residues. The CDR3 bases are TGTGCCAGCAGCTTAGGAAATGTGGTACTTGGAAACACCATATATTTT. This codes for CASSLGNVVLGNTIYF.

This clonotype has a count of ten or more. V usage is TRBV5-1 and J usage is TRBJ2-1; 8 positions agree with TRBD2. This CDR3 comprises 16 residues. CDR1 is SGHRS, CDR2 YFSETQ, per germline. V lost 4 bases and J lost 2; bases outside the gene matches: 8. The CDR3: CASSPLGGEAYNEQFF. In nucleotides, the CDR3 is TGCGCCAGCAGCCCCCTCGGGGGGGAGGCCTACAATGAGCAGTTCTTC. The variable domain in full, completed from reference TRBV5-1 and TRBJ2-1, reads KAGVTQTPRYLIKTRGQQVTLSCSPISGHRSVSWYQQTPGQGLQFLFEYFSETQRNKGNFPGRFSGRQFSNSRSEMNVSTLELGDSALYLCASSPLGGEAYNEQFFGPGTRLTVL.

This clonotype appeared many times. The CDR3 spells CASSRAPIAGGPYF. DNA for the CDR3: TGTGCCAGCAGTCGGGCCCCTATAGCGGGGGGGCCGTACTTC. This chain links TRBV6-2 or TRBV6-3 with TRBJ2-7; 11 bases agree with TRBD2. The V segment lost 5 bases and the J segment 12 bases; nucleotides outside the gene matches: 12. The CDR3 length is 14 residues. Germline CDR1 is MNHEY and CDR2 is SVGEGT.

In its sample, this clonotype was seen many times. This sequence joins TRBV5-1 and TRBJ2-2; D uncertain. V was clipped by 5 bases and J by 2 bases, with 4 bases between them. The CDR3 consists of 12 residues. Germline V gene data show CDR1 as SGHRS and CDR2 as YFSETQ. CDR3 DNA sequence: TGCGCCAGCAGTTTTAACACCGGGGAGCTGTTTTTT. This translates into CASSFNTGELFF.

This clonotype was counted ten times or more. This chain connects TRBV6-4 to TRBJ2-4; D might be TRBD1 (6 bases). Germline V CDR1 and CDR2: MRHNA, SNTAGT. This CDR3 has 14 amino acids. The V and J ends lost 10 bases and 1 base respectively, with 14 bases between them. For the CDR3, the DNA is TGTGCCACTCCAGGGGTTTTGGCCAAAAACATTCAGTACTTC. Amino acid sequence: CATPGVLAKNIQYF.

This clonotype showed up many times. The V call is TRBV12-3 or TRBV12-4, the J call TRBJ1-1, with D perhaps TRBD1 (5 bases). This CDR3 is built from 14 residues. Trimming stripped 5 bases from V and 3 bases from J, with 13 bases between. As DNA, the CDR3 is TGTGCCAGCAGTCTAAGTGGGGGAGACACTGAAGCTTTCTTT. The encoded protein is CASSLSGGDTEAFF.

Many counts were recorded for this clonotype. This chain joins TRBV7-2 and TRBJ2-7, with TRBD1 identical over 11 bases. CDR1 is SGHTA, CDR2 FQGNSA, per germline. The CDR3 covers 15 residues. Trimming removed 1 base from V and 4 bases from J; junction bases left unmatched: 3. CDR3 nucleotide sequence: TGTGCCAGCAGCTTAGTAGGACAGGGGGCATACGAGCAGTACTTC. This translates into CASSLVGQGAYEQYF.

This clonotype showed up many times. The chain is built from TRBV20-1 and TRBJ1-5; D gene ambiguous. V was clipped by 0 bases and J by 11 bases, with 20 bases between them. Germline V CDR1 and CDR2: DFQATT, SNEGSKA (reference sequence). The CDR3 has 15 residues. CDR3 bases: TGCAGTGCTAGAGATGGCTCGGCGCCCGACGGGTCCCAGCATTTT. Its protein is CSARDGSAPDGSQHF.

This clonotype was observed many times. The chain carries TRBV7-9 and TRBJ2-5, with 9 positions matching TRBD1. CDR3 size: 15 residues. Germline lookup yields CDR1 SEHNR and CDR2 FQNEAQ (reference sequence). V shed 10 bases, J shed 4 bases, and the junction held 13 bases outside the gene matches. CDR3 sequence: CATQGTGQSGETQYF. For the CDR3, the DNA is TGTGCCACTCAGGGGACAGGGCAATCAGGAGAGACCCAGTACTTC.

This clonotype has ten or more counts. This chain links TRBV27 with TRBJ2-5, with 14 positions matching TRBD2. V dropped 6 bases and J dropped 3; count of bases not matched to a gene: 3. There are 15 residues in the CDR3. CDR1 and CDR2 from the germline V gene are MNHEY and SMNVEV (reference sequence). Here the CDR3 reads CASRGLAGGEETQYF. CDR3 nucleotide sequence: TGTGCCAGCAGAGGACTAGCGGGGGGTGAAGAGACCCAGTACTTC.

In its sample, this clonotype was seen many times. The J gene is TRBJ1-1, the V gene TRBV5-1; D may be TRBD1 (6 bases). The length of the CDR3 is 14 residues. Deletions cut 3 bases from V and 4 bases from J, with 13 bases between. The germline V gene encodes CDR1 SGHRS and CDR2 YFSETQ. The DNA of the CDR3 is TGCGCCAGCAGCTCACAGGGAAAGGGCACTGAAGCTTTCTTT. It yields the protein CASSSQGKGTEAFF.

This clonotype was seen repeatedly, ten times or more. Relative to the germline gene, one junction end is altered; a read error may explain this. The V gene is TRBV20-1, the J gene TRBJ2-7; 7 positions match TRBD1. In germline, CDR1 is DFQATT, CDR2 SNEGSKA (reference sequence). The CDR3 runs to 12 residues. The CDR3 sequence: CSARDRVNEQYF. In DNA, the CDR3 is TGCAGTGCTCGAGACAGGGTGAACGAGCAGTACTTC.